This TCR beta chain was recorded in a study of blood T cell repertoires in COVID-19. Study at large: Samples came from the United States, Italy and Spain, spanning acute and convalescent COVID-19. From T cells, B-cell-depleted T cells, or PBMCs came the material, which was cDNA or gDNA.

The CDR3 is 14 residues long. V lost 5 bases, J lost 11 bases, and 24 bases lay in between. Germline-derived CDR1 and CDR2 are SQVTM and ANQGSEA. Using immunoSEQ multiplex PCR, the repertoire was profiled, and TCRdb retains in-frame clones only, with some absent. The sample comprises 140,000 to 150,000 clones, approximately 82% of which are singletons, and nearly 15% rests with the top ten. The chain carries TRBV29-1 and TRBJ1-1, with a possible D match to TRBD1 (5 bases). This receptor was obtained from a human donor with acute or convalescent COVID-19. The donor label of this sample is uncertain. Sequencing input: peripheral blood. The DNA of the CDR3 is TGCAGCGTTCCCCCACCGGGTGGGGGGGGGTGGGCTTTCTTT. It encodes CSVPPPGGGGWAFF.